The clone carrying this TCR beta chain was seen just once. Germline V gene sequence: CDR1 SEHNR, CDR2 FQNEAQ (reference sequence). The CDR3 length is 14 residues. V dropped 2 bases and J dropped 3 bases, with 10 bases sitting between them. The sample originates from a study of T cell changes during pregnancy in multiple sclerosis. TCRdb's copy holds only in-frame clones and misses some; the assay was immunoSEQ multiplex PCR. The sample lists over 70,000 clones, 90% to 95% occurring once. This receptor was identified in a female donor with multiple sclerosis, enrolled in a pregnancy study. The source was peripheral blood, collected in the first trimester of pregnancy. The chain joins TRBV7-9 to TRBJ1-2, with D maybe TRBD1 (6 bases). This chain's CDR3 is CASSLQGRDYGYTF. The CDR3 DNA reads TGTGCCAGCAGCTTACAGGGGAGGGACTATGGCTACACCTTC.